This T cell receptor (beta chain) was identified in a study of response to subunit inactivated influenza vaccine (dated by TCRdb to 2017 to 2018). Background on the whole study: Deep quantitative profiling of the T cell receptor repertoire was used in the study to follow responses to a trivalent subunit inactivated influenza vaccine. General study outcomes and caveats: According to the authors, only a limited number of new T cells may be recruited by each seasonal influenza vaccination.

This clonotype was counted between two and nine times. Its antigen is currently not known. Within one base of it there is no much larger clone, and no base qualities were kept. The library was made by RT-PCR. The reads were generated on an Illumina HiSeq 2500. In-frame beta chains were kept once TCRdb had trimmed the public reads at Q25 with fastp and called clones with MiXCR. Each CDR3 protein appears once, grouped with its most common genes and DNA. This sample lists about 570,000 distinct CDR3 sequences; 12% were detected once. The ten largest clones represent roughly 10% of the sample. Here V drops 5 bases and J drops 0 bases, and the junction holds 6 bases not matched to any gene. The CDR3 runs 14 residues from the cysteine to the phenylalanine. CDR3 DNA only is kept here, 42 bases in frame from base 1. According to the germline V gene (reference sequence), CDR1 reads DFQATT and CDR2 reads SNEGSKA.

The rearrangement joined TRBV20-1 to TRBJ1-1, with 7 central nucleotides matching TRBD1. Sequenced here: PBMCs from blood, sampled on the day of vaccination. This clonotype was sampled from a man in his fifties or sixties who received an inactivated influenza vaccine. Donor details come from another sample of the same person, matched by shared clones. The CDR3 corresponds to CSAAGTVMNTEAFF. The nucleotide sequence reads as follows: TGCAGTGCTGCTGGGACAGTAATGAACACTGAAGCTTTCTTT.